The T cell receptor (beta chain) described here comes from a study of T-cell reconstitution after alpha-beta-depleted transplantation in children. Preparation of the TCRbeta library used unique molecular identifiers. One entry per CDR3 protein, called by TCRdb with MiXCR from the PCR reads. The sample lists 200,000 to 300,000 distinct CDR3 sequences, approximately 12% occurring once. V lost 0 bases, J lost 1 base, and 7 bases lay in between. The CDR3 is made up of 15 amino acids. Germline V CDR1 and CDR2: LGHDT, YNNKEL (reference sequence). This clonotype was observed many times. The gene calls are TRBV3-1 and TRBJ1-3; D is uncertain. The receptor was isolated from a human donor who donated a stem cell graft to a child with acute lymphoblastic leukemia. The input for sequencing was PBMCs from the stem cell graft donor, taken from the stem cell graft. The CDR3 DNA sequence: TGTGCCAGCAGCCAAGAGGGCGATTCTGGAAACACCATATATTTT. This sequence encodes CASSQEGDSGNTIYF.